The T cell receptor (beta chain) described here comes from a study of radiation and T cells in renal cell carcinoma. Study overall: Nephrectomy followed 15 Gy stereotactic body radiation by 4 weeks.

Here immunoSEQ multiplex PCR was the method, and the copy in TCRdb shows in-frame clones only, minus some. The table has approximately 110,000 clones, approximately 82% seen once; the top ten hold 3%. Germline V lookup: CDR1 MNHEY, CDR2 SVGAGI. The V and J ends lost 6 bases and 4 bases respectively, with 16 bases between them. The CDR3 is 15 amino acids. As for time point: baseline pretreatment blood. The treatment denotes: 15 Gy SBRT to primary tumor, nephrectomy 4 weeks later. Clear cell pathology was present in this patient's renal cell carcinoma. The sequences come from blood, collected from a patient whose treatment included radiotherapy and nephrectomy. The V and J genes are TRBV6-5 and TRBJ1-3, with D hard to call. The sequence was obtained from a woman aged 60-70 years with renal cell carcinoma. The CDR3, as DNA: TGTGCCAGCAGGGCCCACATGGGGATCGGAAACACCATATATTTT. Translated: CASRAHMGIGNTIYF.